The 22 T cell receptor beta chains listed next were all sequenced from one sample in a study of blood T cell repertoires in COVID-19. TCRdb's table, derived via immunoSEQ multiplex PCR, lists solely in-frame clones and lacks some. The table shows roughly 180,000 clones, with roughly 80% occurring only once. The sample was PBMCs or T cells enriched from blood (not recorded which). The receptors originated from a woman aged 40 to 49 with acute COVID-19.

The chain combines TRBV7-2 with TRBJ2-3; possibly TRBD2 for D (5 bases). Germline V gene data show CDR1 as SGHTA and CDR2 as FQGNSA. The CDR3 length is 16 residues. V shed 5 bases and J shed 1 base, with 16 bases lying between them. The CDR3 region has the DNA TGTGCCAGCAGCCCTTCCCGCCGAGGGCGCACAGATACGCAGTATTTT. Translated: CASSPSRRGRTDTQYF.

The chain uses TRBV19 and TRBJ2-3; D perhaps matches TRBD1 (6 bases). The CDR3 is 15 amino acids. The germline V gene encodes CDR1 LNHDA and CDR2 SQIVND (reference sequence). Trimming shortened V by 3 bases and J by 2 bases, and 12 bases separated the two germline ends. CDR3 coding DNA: TGTGCCAGTAGTATGCCAGGGGTAAACACAGATACGCAGTATTTT. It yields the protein CASSMPGVNTDTQYF.

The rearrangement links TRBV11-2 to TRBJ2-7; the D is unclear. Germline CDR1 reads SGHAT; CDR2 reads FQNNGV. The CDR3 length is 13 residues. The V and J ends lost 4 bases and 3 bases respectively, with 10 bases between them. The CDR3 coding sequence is TGTGCCAGCAGCTCAACCCCTAGCTACGAGCAGTACGTC. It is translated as CASSSTPSYEQYV.

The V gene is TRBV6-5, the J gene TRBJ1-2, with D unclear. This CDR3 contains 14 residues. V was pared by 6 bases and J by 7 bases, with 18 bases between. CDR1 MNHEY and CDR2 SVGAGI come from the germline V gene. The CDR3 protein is CASSPHSEGSGYTF. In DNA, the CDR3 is TGTGCCAGCAGCCCCCATTCTGAAGGGAGTGGCTACACCTTC.

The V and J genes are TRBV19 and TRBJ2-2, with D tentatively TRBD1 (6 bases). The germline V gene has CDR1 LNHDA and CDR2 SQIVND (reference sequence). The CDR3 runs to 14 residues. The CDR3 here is CATKGTPNTGELFF. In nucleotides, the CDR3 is TGTGCAACCAAAGGGACACCGAACACCGGGGAGCTGTTTTTT.

The chain's CDR3 is CASSLGRQGNEQFF. The DNA for the CDR3 is TGTGCCAGCAGCTTAGGGCGTCAGGGTAATGAGCAGTTCTTC. This chain joins TRBV11-3 and TRBJ2-1, with D maybe TRBD1 (5 bases). The CDR3 is made up of 14 amino acids. Trimming cost V 1 base and J 7 bases, with 11 bases left between them. In germline, CDR1 is SGHNT, CDR2 YENEEA.

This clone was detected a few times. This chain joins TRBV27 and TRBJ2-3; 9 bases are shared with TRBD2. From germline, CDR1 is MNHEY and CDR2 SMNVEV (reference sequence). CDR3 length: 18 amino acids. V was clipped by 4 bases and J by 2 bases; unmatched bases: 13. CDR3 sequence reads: CASSSSLGREGLTDTQYF. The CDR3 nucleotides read TGTGCCAGCAGTTCCTCCCTGGGGCGGGAGGGCCTCACAGATACGCAGTATTTT.

CDR3 region: CASRDSTYEQYF. The CDR3 nucleotides are TGTGCCAGCCGGGACAGCACCTACGAGCAGTACTTC. The genes are TRBV28 and TRBJ2-7; 7 bases align to TRBD1. Germline V CDR1 and CDR2: MDHEN, SYDVKM. CDR3 length: 12 residues. V trimming: 8 bases; J trimming: 2 bases; junction bases outside the gene matches: 3.

CDR3 nucleotide sequence: TGTGCCAGCGGCCCGGGACACAACTCTGGAAACACCATATATTTT. Its translation is CASGPGHNSGNTIYF. The chain has TRBV9 and TRBJ1-3; a possible D gene is TRBD1 (6 bases). V was cut by 7 bases and J by 0 bases, with 14 bases left in between. Germline CDR1 is SGDLS and CDR2 is YYNGEE. The CDR3 extends over 15 amino acids. The full variable domain, in which reference TRBV9 and TRBJ1-3 provide the parts outside the CDR3, is DSGVTQTPKHLITATGQRVTLRCSPRSGDLSVYWYQQSLDQGLQFLIQYYNGEERAKGNILERFSAQQFPDLHSELNLSSLELGDSALYFCASGPGHNSGNTIYFGEGSWLTVV.

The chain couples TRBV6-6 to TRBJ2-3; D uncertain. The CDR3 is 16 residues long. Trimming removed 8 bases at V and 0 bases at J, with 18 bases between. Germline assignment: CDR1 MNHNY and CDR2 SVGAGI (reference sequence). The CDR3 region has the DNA TGTGCCAGCGGCCCCCCAGCGAGAACTAGCACAGATACGCAGTATTTT. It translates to CASGPPARTSTDTQYF.

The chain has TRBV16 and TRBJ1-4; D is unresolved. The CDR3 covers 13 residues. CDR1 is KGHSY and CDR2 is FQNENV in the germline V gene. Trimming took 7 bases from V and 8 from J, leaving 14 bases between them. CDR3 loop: CASNRVGGEKLFF. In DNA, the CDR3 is TGTGCCAGCAACCGCGTCGGCGGGGAAAAACTGTTTTTT.

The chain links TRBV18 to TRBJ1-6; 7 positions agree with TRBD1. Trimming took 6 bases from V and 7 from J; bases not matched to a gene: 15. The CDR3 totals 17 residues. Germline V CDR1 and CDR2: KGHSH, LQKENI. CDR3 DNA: TGTGCCAGCTCCACTTTAAATACCGGGACAGACAATTCACCCCTCCACTTT. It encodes CASSTLNTGTDNSPLHF.

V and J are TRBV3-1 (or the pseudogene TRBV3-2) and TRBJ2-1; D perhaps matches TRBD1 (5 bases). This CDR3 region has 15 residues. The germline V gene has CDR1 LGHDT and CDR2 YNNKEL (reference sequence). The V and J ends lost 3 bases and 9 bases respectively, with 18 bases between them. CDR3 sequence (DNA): TGTGCCAGCAGCCAGGACATGGAATTAGGACGTGAGCAGTTCTTC. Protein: CASSQDMELGREQFF.

The CDR3 sequence is CAISSGDSNNEKLFF. CDR3 sequence (DNA): TGTGCCATCAGTTCCGGAGACAGCAATAATGAAAAACTGTTTTTT. The chain employs TRBV10-3 and TRBJ1-4, with D tentatively TRBD1 (5 bases). Trimming cost V 5 bases and J 4 bases, with 14 bases left between them. Germline V gives CDR1 ENHRY, CDR2 SYGVKD. There are 15 residues in the CDR3.

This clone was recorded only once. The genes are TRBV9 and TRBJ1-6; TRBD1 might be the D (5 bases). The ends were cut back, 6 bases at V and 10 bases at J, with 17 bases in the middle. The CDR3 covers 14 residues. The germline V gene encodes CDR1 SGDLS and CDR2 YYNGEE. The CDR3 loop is CASTSGGRESPLHF. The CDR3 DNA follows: TGTGCCAGCACCTCGGGGGGAAGGGAGTCACCCCTCCACTTT.

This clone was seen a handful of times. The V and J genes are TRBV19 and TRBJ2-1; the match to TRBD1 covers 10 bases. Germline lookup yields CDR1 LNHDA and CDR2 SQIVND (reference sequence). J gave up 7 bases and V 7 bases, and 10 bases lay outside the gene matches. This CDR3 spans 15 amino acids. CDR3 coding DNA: TGTGCCAGTACCTTCGGACAGGGGGTGACGAATGAGCAGTTCTTC. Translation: CASTFGQGVTNEQFF.

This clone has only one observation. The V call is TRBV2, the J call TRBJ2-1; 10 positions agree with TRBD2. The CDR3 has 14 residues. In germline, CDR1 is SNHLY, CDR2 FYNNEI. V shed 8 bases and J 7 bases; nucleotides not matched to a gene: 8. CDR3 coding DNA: TGTGCCAGCTCCTGGAGCGGGAGGGCGAATGAGCAGTTCTTC. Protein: CASSWSGRANEQFF.

The CDR3 sequence is CASSQSAGYGTGASYEQYF. CDR3 coding DNA: TGTGCCAGCAGCCAAAGTGCCGGTTATGGAACAGGGGCCTCCTACGAGCAGTACTTC. The genes are TRBV4-2 and TRBJ2-7, with 7 bases identical to TRBD1. J lost 0 bases, V lost 2 bases, and 16 bases had no gene match. The CDR3 runs to 19 residues. CDR1 LGHNA and CDR2 YNFKEQ come from the germline V gene.

This chain's CDR3 is CASSRDSADTQYF. For the CDR3, the DNA is TGTGCCAGCAGTCGGGACTCTGCGGATACGCAGTATTTT. The chain links TRBV6-5 to TRBJ2-3; D is possibly TRBD2 (6 bases). Trimming removed 5 bases at V and 6 bases at J, with 12 bases between. The germline CDR1 and CDR2 sequences are MNHEY and SVGAGI. CDR3 length: 13 amino acids.

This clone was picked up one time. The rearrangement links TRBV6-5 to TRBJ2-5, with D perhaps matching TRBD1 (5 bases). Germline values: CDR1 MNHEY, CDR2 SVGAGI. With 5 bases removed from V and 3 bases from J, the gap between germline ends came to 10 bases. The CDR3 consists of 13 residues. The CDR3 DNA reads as TGTGCCAGCAGTAAACAGGCGAAAGAGACCCAGTACTTC. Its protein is CASSKQAKETQYF.

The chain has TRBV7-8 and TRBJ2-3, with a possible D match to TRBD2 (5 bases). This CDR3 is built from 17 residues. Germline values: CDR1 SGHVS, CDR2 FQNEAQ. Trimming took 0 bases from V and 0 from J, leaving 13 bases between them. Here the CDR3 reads CASSLARATASTDTQYF. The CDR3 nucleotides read TGTGCCAGCAGCTTAGCGAGGGCCACCGCTAGCACAGATACGCAGTATTTT.

The CDR3 nucleotides are TGCGCCAGCAGCACATTTCCCGGGACAGGGGGAATGAACACTGAAGCTTTCTTT. Amino acids: CASSTFPGTGGMNTEAFF. The V call is TRBV5-1, the J call TRBJ1-1; TRBD1 aligns across 11 bases. CDR3 length: 18 amino acids. Germline V gene data show CDR1 as SGHRS and CDR2 as YFSETQ. The J segment lost 0 bases and the V segment lost 4 bases, leaving 11 bases of the junction unmatched. Combining the CDR3 with reference TRBV5-1 and TRBJ1-1 gives the whole variable domain KAGVTQTPRYLIKTRGQQVTLSCSPISGHRSVSWYQQTPGQGLQFLFEYFSETQRNKGNFPGRFSGRQFSNSRSEMNVSTLELGDSALYLCASSTFPGTGGMNTEAFFGQGTRLTVV.